This is a list of T cell receptor beta chains from one sample in a study of response to subunit inactivated influenza vaccine. TCRdb itself ran the RT-PCR reads through MiXCR, one entry per CDR3 protein. The table has more than 450,000 distinct CDR3 sequences, around 11% seen once. These data were also filed under a second study, of T cells expressing NK-cell markers.

The sample in question was PBMCs from blood, obtained on the day of vaccination. The receptor source for this set is a man aged 50 to 59 who received an inactivated influenza vaccine. Each CDR3 is given with its conserved first and last residue. D genes are given only for firm matches. Rows may omit the clone size; those that give it use once, few, many or a size class.

V gene	clone size	D gene	J gene	CDR3 length	CDR3 DNA	CDR3 protein
TRBV6-1	.	.	TRBJ2-1	17	TGTGCCAGCAGTGAGTTGGGCAGCCCATATTCCTACAATGAGCAGTTCTTC	CASSELGSPYSYNEQFF
TRBV7-6	.	.	TRBJ2-1	16	TGTGCCAGCAGCTTGTCGGTACAGCGCAGCCCCGGTGAGCAGTTCTTC	CASSLSVQRSPGEQFF
TRBV6-2/TRBV6-3	few	TRBD1	TRBJ2-7	14	TGTGCCAGCAGACCGACAGGGGGGTACTACGAGCAGTACTTC	CASRPTGGYYEQYF
TRBV15	few	.	TRBJ2-7	16	TGTGCCACCAGCAGAGATAAGGCGGATTTCTACTACGAGCAGTACTTC	CATSRDKADFYYEQYF
TRBV9	.	TRBD1	TRBJ2-7	15	TGTGCCAGCAGCGTAGGGGACAGGCTAAACCACGAGCAGTACTTC	CASSVGDRLNHEQYF
TRBV29-1	.	TRBD2	TRBJ2-1	13	TGCAGCGTTGAAACTAGCGCCCACAATGAGCAGTTCTTC	CSVETSAHNEQFF
TRBV20-1	.	.	TRBJ2-1	11	TGCAGTGTCGGCAAAGTTCCTGAGCAGTTCTTC	CSVGKVPEQFF
TRBV5-6	few	.	TRBJ2-4	13	TGTGCCAGCAGCTTCGCCGCCAAAAACATTCAGTACTTC	CASSFAAKNIQYF
TRBV4-1	.	.	TRBJ2-1	16	TGCGCCAGCAGCCAAGAGACCCTCATTGGGTACAATGAGCAGTTCTTC	CASSQETLIGYNEQFF
TRBV2	few	.	TRBJ2-7	12	TGTGCCAGCAGTTCAAGACTTGAAAAGCGGTACTTC	CASSSRLEKRYF
TRBV10-3	many	.	TRBJ1-1	12	TGTGCCATCAGTGAATTGGGGACTGGGGCTTTCTTT	CAISELGTGAFF
TRBV28	few	.	TRBJ2-7	17	TGTGCCAGCAGTCTCGCGACCGGGACACCTTACTCCTACGAGCAGTACTTC	CASSLATGTPYSYEQYF
TRBV6-2/TRBV6-3	few	.	TRBJ1-3	14	TGTGCCAGCAGTACGATGCAGGCTCGAAACACCATATATTTT	CASSTMQARNTIYF
TRBV4-3	few	.	TRBJ2-7	13	TGCGCCAGCAGCCATCAGGAGTCCTACGAGCAGTACTTC	CASSHQESYEQYF
TRBV5-1	.	.	TRBJ2-7	14	TGCGCCAGCCGAATGTGGGACACTTCCTACGAGCAGTACTTC	CASRMWDTSYEQYF
TRBV15	.	TRBD1	TRBJ2-5	18	TGTGCCACCAGCAGCGAGCCCCCCGACAGGGCTCTCCAAGAGACCCAGTACTTC	CATSSEPPDRALQETQYF
TRBV15	.	.	TRBJ2-2	16	TGTGCCACCAGCAGAGATAAAGGAGTGAACACCGGGGAGCTGTTTTTT	CATSRDKGVNTGELFF
TRBV28	.	.	TRBJ2-1	16	TGTGCCAGCAGTTCTTACAGAGGGGTTAGAAACAATGAGCAGTTCTTC	CASSSYRGVRNNEQFF
TRBV6-1	few	TRBD1	TRBJ2-1	15	TGTGCCAGCAGAACGACAGGGGGCACCTACAATGAGCAGTTCTTC	CASRTTGGTYNEQFF
TRBV29-1	.	TRBD2	TRBJ2-3	12	TGCAGCGTTGAAAGGGGAGGGGATACGCAGTATTTT	CSVERGGDTQYF
TRBV15	few	.	TRBJ1-4	14	TGTGCCACCAGTCGGGACGGGAGAAATGAAAAACTGTTTTTT	CATSRDGRNEKLFF
TRBV5-1	many	.	TRBJ1-5	14	TGCGCCAGCAGCTTGGCTTTCGGGAATCAGCCCCAGCATTTT	CASSLAFGNQPQHF
TRBV24-1	.	.	TRBJ2-2	16	TGTGCCACCAGTGACTACAGCGGAGCGAACACCGGGGAGCTGTTTTTT	CATSDYSGANTGELFF
TRBV15	.	.	TRBJ2-5	15	TGTGCCACCAGCAGAGATCTAGGCAGGGCGGAGACCCAGTACTTC	CATSRDLGRAETQYF
TRBV5-5	.	.	TRBJ1-5	15	TGTGCCAGCAGCCGCTTTGTTGGTGGCAATCAGCCCCAGCATTTT	CASSRFVGGNQPQHF
TRBV6-2/TRBV6-3	.	TRBD1	TRBJ2-1	15	TGTGCCAGCAGTACGACAGGACAGGGCTACAATGAGCAGTTCTTC	CASSTTGQGYNEQFF
TRBV4-1	.	TRBD2	TRBJ2-3	15	TGCGCCAGCAGCCAAGAAGCGGGGGGGACAGATACGCAGTATTTT	CASSQEAGGTDTQYF
TRBV4-2	.	TRBD2	TRBJ2-3	17	TGTGCCAGCAGCCAAGAGGCTAGCGGGAGTATGGCAGATACGCAGTATTTT	CASSQEASGSMADTQYF
TRBV19	few	.	TRBJ1-4	14	TGTGCCAGTAGTATCTGGGGGTTCGGGGAAAAACTGTTTTTT	CASSIWGFGEKLFF
TRBV7-8	few	.	TRBJ2-2	13	TGTGCCAGCCACGGGGGTAACACCGGGGAGCTGTTTTTT	CASHGGNTGELFF
TRBV5-1	many	TRBD1	TRBJ2-1	17	TGCGCCAGCAGCCCAGGGACAGGGGGTCGTCGATACAATGAGCAGTTCTTC	CASSPGTGGRRYNEQFF
TRBV29-1	.	TRBD1	TRBJ1-1	15	TGCAGCGTTGAGGACAGGGGAGCTGTGAACACTGAAGCTTTCTTT	CSVEDRGAVNTEAFF
TRBV28	few	TRBD1	TRBJ1-4	13	TGTGCCACCAATCGAGGGGACAGGAGTCAACTGTTTTTT	CATNRGDRSQLFF